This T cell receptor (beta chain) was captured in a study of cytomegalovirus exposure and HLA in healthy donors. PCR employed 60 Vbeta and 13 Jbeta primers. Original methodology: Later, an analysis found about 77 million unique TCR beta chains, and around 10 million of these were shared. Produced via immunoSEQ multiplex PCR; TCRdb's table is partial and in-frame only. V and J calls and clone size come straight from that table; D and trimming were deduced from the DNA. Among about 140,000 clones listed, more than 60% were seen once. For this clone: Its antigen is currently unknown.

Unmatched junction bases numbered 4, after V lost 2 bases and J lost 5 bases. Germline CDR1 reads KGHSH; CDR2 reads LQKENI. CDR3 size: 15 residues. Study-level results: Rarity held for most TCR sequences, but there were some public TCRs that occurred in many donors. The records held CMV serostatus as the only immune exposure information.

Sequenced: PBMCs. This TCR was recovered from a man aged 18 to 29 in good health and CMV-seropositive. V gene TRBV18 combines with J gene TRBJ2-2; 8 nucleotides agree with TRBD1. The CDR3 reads CASSPGQGGTGELFF. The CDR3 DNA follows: TGTGCCAGCTCACCAGGACAGGGAGGAACCGGGGAGCTGTTTTTT. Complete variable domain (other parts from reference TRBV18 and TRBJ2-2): NAGVMQNPRHLVRRRGQEARLRCSPMKGHSHVYWYRQLPEEGLKFMVYLQKENIIDESGMPKERFSAEFPKEGPSILRIQQVVRGDSAAYFCASSPGQGGTGELFFGEGSRLTVL.